The rows below give T cell receptor beta chains drawn from one sample of a study of T cell responses to AZD1222 COVID-19 vaccine. The data were produced by immunoSEQ multiplex PCR, yet TCRdb's version contains in-frame clones alone and is incomplete. The table lists more than 250,000 clones, over 85% of them singletons. This sample comprised peripheral blood, obtained on day 0 of AZD1222 vaccination. These TCRs come from an adult in good health. CDR3s include the opening cysteine and the closing phenylalanine or tryptophan. A D gene is named only where the DNA matches it firmly. Clone size is shown for a subset of rows, as once, few, many or a class of expanded clone.

j_call: TRBJ2-2
cdr3_length: 17
v_call: TRBV18
clone_size: -
d_call: -
cdr3_nt: TGTGCCAGCTCACCACCGGAGGGACTCCCCCACACCGGGGAGCTGTTTTTT
cdr3_aa: CASSPPEGLPHTGELFF

j_call: TRBJ2-5
cdr3_length: 13
v_call: TRBV9
clone_size: -
d_call: TRBD1
cdr3_nt: TGTGCCAGCACACAGGGGGACGGAGAGACCCAGTACTTC
cdr3_aa: CASTQGDGETQYF

j_call: TRBJ2-1
cdr3_length: 16
v_call: TRBV12-5
clone_size: once
d_call: TRBD2
cdr3_nt: TGTGCTAGTGGTTTGGTACTCAGCGGGGGGCTCAATGAGCAGTTCTTC
cdr3_aa: CASGLVLSGGLNEQFF

j_call: TRBJ1-2
cdr3_length: 11
v_call: TRBV6-5
clone_size: -
d_call: -
cdr3_nt: TGTGCCAGCAGTACCGGGGGGGGCTACACCTTC
cdr3_aa: CASSTGGGYTF

j_call: TRBJ1-2
cdr3_length: 17
v_call: TRBV2
clone_size: -
d_call: -
cdr3_nt: TGTGCCAGCAGTGAATATTTGGGGACGGAGGCTTTTCGCGGCTACACCTTC
cdr3_aa: CASSEYLGTEAFRGYTF

j_call: TRBJ1-4
cdr3_length: 11
v_call: TRBV28
clone_size: -
d_call: -
cdr3_nt: TGTGCCAGCAGTACCCTCATGGAACTGTTTTTT
cdr3_aa: CASSTLMELFF

j_call: TRBJ2-1
cdr3_length: 19
v_call: TRBV24-1
clone_size: -
d_call: TRBD2
cdr3_nt: TGTGCCACCAGTGACCCCGGGACTAGCGGGGGGGGAAACTACAATGAGCAGTTCTTC
cdr3_aa: CATSDPGTSGGGNYNEQFF

j_call: TRBJ2-7
cdr3_length: 13
v_call: TRBV7-9
clone_size: -
d_call: -
cdr3_nt: TGTGCCAGCAGCTTAGTAGGGGAGTACGAGCAGTACTTC
cdr3_aa: CASSLVGEYEQYF

j_call: TRBJ2-3
cdr3_length: 18
v_call: TRBV4-2
clone_size: -
d_call: -
cdr3_nt: TGTGCCAGCAGCCAAGACAGGGGGGGTAGGGGGAGAACAGATACGCAGTATTTT
cdr3_aa: CASSQDRGGRGRTDTQYF

j_call: TRBJ2-5
cdr3_length: 16
v_call: TRBV11-3
clone_size: -
d_call: TRBD2
cdr3_nt: TGTGCCAGCAGCTTACTAGCGGGAGGCGATATAGAGACCCAGTACTTC
cdr3_aa: CASSLLAGGDIETQYF

j_call: TRBJ1-1
cdr3_length: 14
v_call: TRBV10-3
clone_size: -
d_call: -
cdr3_nt: TGTGCCATCAGTGACCCCGGGCCGAACACTGAAGCTTTCTTT
cdr3_aa: CAISDPGPNTEAFF

j_call: TRBJ2-3
cdr3_length: 15
v_call: TRBV29-1
clone_size: -
d_call: -
cdr3_nt: TGCAGCGTTGTTCATTTGGGGGATATTACAGATACGCAGTATTTT
cdr3_aa: CSVVHLGDITDTQYF

j_call: TRBJ2-7
cdr3_length: 15
v_call: TRBV9
clone_size: few
d_call: TRBD2
cdr3_nt: TGTGCCAGCAGCGCAGGGACTAGCGGGGCCTACGAGCAGTACTTC
cdr3_aa: CASSAGTSGAYEQYF

j_call: TRBJ1-1
cdr3_length: 12
v_call: TRBV6-5
clone_size: -
d_call: TRBD1
cdr3_nt: TGTGCCAGCACACAGGGGGAGACTGAAGCTTTCTTT
cdr3_aa: CASTQGETEAFF